The 18 T cell receptor beta chains reported below all come from one sample, sequenced in a study of cytomegalovirus exposure and HLA in healthy donors. A multiplex PCR was run with 60 Vbeta primers and 13 Jbeta primers. Sequencing was performed with immunoSEQ multiplex PCR; in TCRdb, only in-frame clones are kept and a portion is missing. This sample has more than 85,000 clones, with about 80% found just once. The sample was PBMCs. These receptors all stem from a woman between 55 and 75 years old in good health and CMV-seropositive.

V usage is TRBV19 and J usage is TRBJ1-1; D remains ambiguous. Germline CDR1 and CDR2: LNHDA and SQIVND (reference sequence). The CDR3 contains 14 residues. The V and J ends lost 3 bases and 1 base respectively, with 9 bases between them. As DNA, the CDR3 is TGTGCCAGTAGTATTCCCAGGCCGAACACTGAAGCTTTCTTT. Its translation is CASSIPRPNTEAFF.

The rearrangement uses TRBV7-3 and TRBJ2-1; D may be TRBD2 (6 bases). The CDR3 is 13 amino acids. Per the germline V gene, CDR1 is SGHTA and CDR2 is FQGTGA. Trimming pared 1 base from V and 10 bases from J, leaving 11 bases between. The CDR3 region is CASSLSREEEQFF. The CDR3 DNA reads as TGTGCCAGCAGCTTAAGTAGGGAGGAAGAGCAGTTCTTC.

The V gene is TRBV11-2, the J gene TRBJ1-1; the match to TRBD1 covers 7 bases. The V gene's germline CDR1 is SGHAT and CDR2 FQNNGV. Unmatched junction bases numbered 11, after V lost 4 bases and J lost 12 bases. The CDR3 consists of 13 residues. The DNA of the CDR3 is TGTGCCAGCAGCTCCCAAAGGACAGGCGAAACTTTCTTT. This codes for CASSSQRTGETFF. The variable domain in full, completed from reference TRBV11-2 and TRBJ1-1, reads EAGVAQSPRYKIIEKRQSVAFWCNPISGHATLYWYQQILGQGPKLLIQFQNNGVVDDSQLPKDRFSAERLKGVDSTLKIQPAKLEDSAVYLCASSSQRTGETFFGQGTRLTVV.

This clone has only a few counts. The CDR3 DNA reads as TGTGCCAGCAGCTTAATGAGCGAGACCCAGTACTTC. This gives the protein CASSLMSETQYF. The rearrangement links TRBV11-2 to TRBJ2-5, with no clear D. The CDR3 sequence is 12 residues long. The germline V and J ends were trimmed by 2 bases and 5 bases, with 6 bases remaining between them. Germline V lookup: CDR1 SGHAT, CDR2 FQNNGV. Together with reference TRBV11-2 and TRBJ2-5, the CDR3 gives the full variable domain: EAGVAQSPRYKIIEKRQSVAFWCNPISGHATLYWYQQILGQGPKLLIQFQNNGVVDDSQLPKDRFSAERLKGVDSTLKIQPAKLEDSAVYLCASSLMSETQYFGPGTRLLVL.

V gene TRBV11-3 combines with J gene TRBJ2-2, with D possibly TRBD1 on 6 matching bases. CDR3 length: 14 amino acids. The germline gives CDR1 SGHNT, CDR2 YENEEA. Deletions cut 3 bases from V and 6 bases from J, with 11 bases between. Here the CDR3 DNA reads TGTGCCAGCAGCTTGGGACATCGGGCCGGGGAGCTGTTTTTT. Translation: CASSLGHRAGELFF.

In the case of this clone: The identical CDR3 is also encoded by other nucleotide sequences in the sample. The V gene is TRBV18, the J gene TRBJ2-5; D uncertain. CDR1 and CDR2 from the germline V gene are KGHSH and LQKENI. This CDR3 has 13 amino acids. Trimming removed 3 bases at V and 0 bases at J, with 5 bases between. The CDR3 nucleotides read TGTGCCAGCTCACCCCCGTACCAAGAGACCCAGTACTTC. Its protein is CASSPPYQETQYF.

The chain couples TRBV4-2 to TRBJ2-7, with 8 bases identical to TRBD1. The junction had 4 bases not matched to a gene; V was cut back by 3 bases and J by 0 bases. The CDR3 has 15 residues. Germline lookup yields CDR1 LGHNA and CDR2 YNFKEQ. Written as DNA, the CDR3 is TGTGCCAGCAGCCAGTCCGGGACAGGCTCCTACGAGCAGTACTTC. As protein: CASSQSGTGSYEQYF.

This clone has a single count. This chain uses TRBV4-1 with TRBJ2-1; 7 bases are a match to TRBD2. The germline V gene has CDR1 MGHRA and CDR2 YSYEKL. CDR3 length: 16 residues. The V and J ends lost 2 bases and 10 bases, in that order; junction bases with no gene match: 14. The CDR3 bases are TGCGCCAGCAGCCAACTACTAGCGACCTCCTCTAGGGAGCAGTTCTTC. Translated: CASSQLLATSSREQFF.

The V and J genes are TRBV28 and TRBJ2-2; 11 nucleotides agree with TRBD2. Germline CDR1 MDHEN, CDR2 SYDVKM. This CDR3 has 17 residues. V was clipped by 5 bases and J by 8 bases; unmatched bases: 13. The CDR3 DNA reads as TGTGCCAGCAGTAAAACAAGTGGGCTAGCGGGAGGAGGGGAGCTGTTTTTT. Protein: CASSKTSGLAGGGELFF.

V and J are TRBV5-4 and TRBJ2-1; 8 nucleotides line up with TRBD2. Germline V gene sequence: CDR1 SGHNT, CDR2 YYREEE (reference sequence). Trimming cost V 3 bases and J 6 bases; bases outside gene matches: 11. This CDR3 has 16 residues. This chain's CDR3 is CASSSGGTSWANEQFF. The DNA for the CDR3 is TGTGCCAGCAGCTCGGGGGGGACTAGTTGGGCCAATGAGCAGTTCTTC.

This clone was picked up a small number of times. A read error may account for a junction end that differs from germline. J is TRBJ2-7 and V is TRBV7-9; a weak D match, TRBD1 (6 bases). Per the germline V gene, CDR1 is SEHNR and CDR2 is FQNEAQ (reference sequence). The CDR3 has 14 amino acids. The CDR3 DNA is TGTTCCAGCAGCTTCCTACAGGGTTCCGACGAGCAGTACTTC. This encodes CSSSFLQGSDEQYF.

The chain has TRBV19 and TRBJ1-6; D may be TRBD1 (6 bases). CDR3 size: 17 residues. Germline V CDR1 and CDR2: LNHDA, SQIVND (reference sequence). The ends were cut back, 4 bases at V and 4 bases at J, with 17 bases in the middle. In nucleotides, the CDR3 is TGTGCCAGTAGTACGCGGACAGACGAAGTTTATAATTCACCCCTCCACTTT. It translates to CASSTRTDEVYNSPLHF.

The sample holds one count of this clone. The genes are TRBV18 and TRBJ1-2, with D possibly TRBD1 on 5 matching bases. Trimming stripped 2 bases from V and 3 bases from J, with 16 bases between. CDR1 is KGHSH and CDR2 is LQKENI in the germline V gene. The CDR3 has 16 residues. The CDR3 region has the DNA TGTGCCAGCTCACCAGGGGCACAGGTGACCGACTATGGCTACACCTTC. It encodes CASSPGAQVTDYGYTF. The whole variable domain, remainder taken from reference TRBV18 and TRBJ1-2, is NAGVMQNPRHLVRRRGQEARLRCSPMKGHSHVYWYRQLPEEGLKFMVYLQKENIIDESGMPKERFSAEFPKEGPSILRIQQVVRGDSAAYFCASSPGAQVTDYGYTFGSGTRLTVV.

This clone was observed a handful of times. This rearrangement joins TRBV7-9 to TRBJ2-6; D gene unclear. The CDR3 extends over 13 amino acids. The germline gives CDR1 SEHNR, CDR2 FQNEAQ (reference sequence). Deletions cut 3 bases from V and 4 bases from J, with 4 bases between. The CDR3 nucleotides are TGTGCCAGCAGCTTCGGGGGGGCCAACGTCCTGACTTTC. It encodes CASSFGGANVLTF. The full variable domain, its missing parts supplied by reference TRBV7-9 and TRBJ2-6, is DTGVSQNPRHKITKRGQNVTFRCDPISEHNRLYWYRQTLGQGPEFLTYFQNEAQLEKSRLLSDRFSAERPKGSFSTLEIQRTEQGDSAMYLCASSFGGANVLTFGAGSRLTVL.

This rearrangement joins TRBV7-2 to TRBJ2-5, with 8 bases identical to TRBD1. CDR1 SGHTA and CDR2 FQGNSA come from the germline V gene. This CDR3 is built from 15 residues. With V trimmed by 3 bases and J by 7 bases, 10 bases remained unmatched. This CDR3 reads CASSFSRGLGRTQYF. The CDR3 DNA reads as TGTGCCAGCAGCTTCAGCAGGGGGCTAGGACGGACCCAGTACTTC.

The chain is built from TRBV9 and TRBJ2-7, with TRBD2 as a possible D gene (6 bases). V lost 0 bases to trimming and J lost 2 bases, with 12 bases between them. The V gene's germline CDR1 is SGDLS and CDR2 YYNGEE. The CDR3 length is 15 residues. CDR3 DNA sequence: TGTGCCAGCAGCGTAGGGGAAGCGGGTACCTACGAGCAGTACTTC. It is translated as CASSVGEAGTYEQYF.

V and J are TRBV5-1 and TRBJ2-1, with TRBD2 matching over 11 bases. This CDR3 spans 15 amino acids. With V trimmed by 4 bases and J by 2 bases, 2 bases remained unmatched. In germline, CDR1 is SGHRS, CDR2 YFSETQ. The DNA for the CDR3 is TGCGCCAGCAGCGGGGGACTAGCGGCCTACAATGAGCAGTTCTTC. Protein product: CASSGGLAAYNEQFF.

This chain joins TRBV10-3 and TRBJ2-3, with D tentatively TRBD2 (7 bases). Trimming pared 0 bases from V and 13 bases from J, leaving 17 bases between. CDR1 and CDR2 (germline): ENHRY, SYGVKD. The CDR3 totals 14 residues. As DNA, the CDR3 is TGTGCCATCAGTGAGTCCTGGGGGGGGCCAGACGAGTATTTT. Translated: CAISESWGGPDEYF.